The 23 T cell receptor beta chains presented below share a single source sample, sequenced in a study of cytomegalovirus exposure and HLA in healthy donors (TCRdb year 2017). Library preparation used the immunoSEQ multiplex PCR assay. For the multiplex PCR, a mixture combining 60 forward primers for TCR Vbeta segments and 13 reverse primers for TCR Jbeta segments was used. TCRdb retrieved this table from immuneACCESS and kept in-frame rearrangements only. Not all clones are present; in checked studies, unresolved V genes account for under half, and no reason is known for the remainder. This sample has roughly 120,000 clones in its table, and around 60% of those were observed once. 9% to 10% of the sample rests with the top ten. Source material: PBMCs. The receptors come from a man aged 40-49 years in good health and CMV-seropositive.

This clone was recorded a few times. The rearrangement uses TRBV29-1 and TRBJ2-1; a weak D match, TRBD1 (6 bases). The CDR3 spans 12 residues. Trimming pared 6 bases from V and 10 bases from J, leaving 16 bases between. The germline V gene has CDR1 SQVTM and CDR2 ANQGSEA. The CDR3 spells CSVSVSGEEQFF. Written as DNA, the CDR3 is TGCAGCGTATCTGTATCAGGGGAGGAGCAGTTCTTC.

The J gene is TRBJ2-3, the V gene TRBV10-3, with TRBD2 identical over 8 bases. The CDR3 extends over 15 amino acids. Germline V lookup: CDR1 ENHRY, CDR2 SYGVKD. The ends lost 5 bases at V and 2 bases at J; junction bases unmatched: 6. In DNA form, the CDR3 reads TGTGCCATCAGTATACTAGCGGCCGCCACAGATACGCAGTATTTT. Its protein product is CAISILAAATDTQYF.

This sequence joins TRBV7-2 and TRBJ1-1; 7 bases align to TRBD1. V lost 5 bases and J lost 1; bases outside the gene matches: 10. Germline CDR1 SGHTA, CDR2 FQGNSA. The CDR3 length is 16 residues. CDR3 amino acids: CASSPISRTGNTEAFF. Written as DNA, the CDR3 is TGTGCCAGCAGCCCCATCTCCCGGACAGGGAACACTGAAGCTTTCTTT.

V and J are TRBV11-2 and TRBJ2-1, with 13 nucleotides matching TRBD2. The V and J ends lost 0 bases and 4 bases, in that order; junction bases with no gene match: 3. In germline, CDR1 is SGHAT, CDR2 FQNNGV. The CDR3 is made up of 17 amino acids. CDR3 region: CASSLDPTSGGYNEQFF. CDR3 sequence (DNA): TGTGCCAGCAGCTTAGATCCGACTAGCGGGGGGTACAATGAGCAGTTCTTC.

A few counts support this clone. The chain has TRBV5-5 and TRBJ2-1, with 9 bases matching TRBD2. V dropped 1 base and J dropped 9; count of bases not matched to a gene: 11. Per the germline V gene, CDR1 is SGHKS and CDR2 is YYEKEE (reference sequence). The CDR3 runs to 16 residues. The DNA for the CDR3 is TGTGCCAGCAGCTTGTACGAACTAGCGGGTTTGGTTGAGCAGTTCTTC. This codes for CASSLYELAGLVEQFF.

The rearrangement links TRBV28 to TRBJ2-7, with 11 bases identical to TRBD2. CDR1 and CDR2 from the germline V gene are MDHEN and SYDVKM. The junction had 6 bases not matched to a gene; V was cut back by 5 bases and J by 3 bases. This CDR3 contains 15 residues. Here the CDR3 DNA reads TGTGCCAGCAGTCCAGGCGGGACTAGCGGCTACGAGCAGTACTTC. Translated: CASSPGGTSGYEQYF. Full variable domain (missing parts from reference TRBV28 and TRBJ2-7): DVKVTQSSRYLVKRTGEKVFLECVQDMDHENMFWYRQDPGLGLRLIYFSYDVKMKEKGDIPEGYSVSREKKERFSLILESASTNQTSMYLCASSPGGTSGYEQYFGPGTRLTVT.

This clone was observed a few times. V and J are TRBV28 and TRBJ1-4, with TRBD1 matching over 8 bases. Germline V gene data show CDR1 as MDHEN and CDR2 as SYDVKM. Trimming removed 6 bases from V and 4 bases from J; junction bases left unmatched: 7. This CDR3 region has 15 residues. CDR3 sequence: CASRPGQGGNEKLFF. DNA of the CDR3: TGTGCCAGCAGACCCGGACAGGGAGGTAATGAAAAACTGTTTTTT.

The V gene is TRBV18, the J gene TRBJ2-3; 10 bases agree with TRBD2. Germline assignment: CDR1 KGHSH and CDR2 LQKENI. The CDR3 loop spans 16 amino acids. The V and J ends lost 2 bases and 4 bases, in that order; junction bases with no gene match: 6. The CDR3 region has the DNA TGTGCCAGCTCACCATCTCTAGCGGGAGCAGCAGATACGCAGTATTTT. Its protein product is CASSPSLAGAADTQYF.

This clone ranks as medium-sized (0.01 to 0.1%). The chain recombines TRBV7-8 with TRBJ1-6; D gene unclear. Germline V gives CDR1 SGHVS, CDR2 FQNEAQ. This CDR3 region has 15 residues. The V end lost 1 base, the J end lost 3 bases, and 7 bases lay between the germline ends. CDR3 in DNA: TGTGCCAGCAGCTTAGTCGCAGTCTATAATTCACCCCTCCACTTT. Protein product: CASSLVAVYNSPLHF.

The V and J genes are TRBV29-1 and TRBJ2-5, with D unclear. Between the trimmed V and J ends, which lost 8 bases and 5 bases, there was a span of 12 bases. This CDR3 has 11 amino acids. Germline V gives CDR1 SQVTM, CDR2 ANQGSEA. CDR3 region: CSMLRAETQYF. As DNA, the CDR3 is TGCAGCATGCTAAGAGCCGAGACCCAGTACTTC.

The rearrangement joins TRBV2 to TRBJ2-1, with 7 positions matching TRBD2. The CDR3 extends over 14 amino acids. The V gene end was trimmed by 7 bases and the J gene end by 0 bases; junction bases not matched to a gene: 3. Germline assignment: CDR1 SNHLY and CDR2 FYNNEI. The CDR3 region has the DNA TGTGCCAGCATTCGGGGGGACTCCTACAATGAGCAGTTCTTC. It specifies CASIRGDSYNEQFF.

V usage is TRBV5-6 and J usage is TRBJ1-2, with 7 bases identical to TRBD1. V dropped 4 bases and J dropped 4; count of bases not matched to a gene: 7. CDR3 length: 14 residues. The germline CDR1 and CDR2 sequences are SGHDT and YYEEEE. CDR3 region: CASSRDSGSYGYTF. In DNA form, the CDR3 reads TGTGCCAGCAGCCGGGACAGCGGTTCCTATGGCTACACCTTC.

This chain uses TRBV15 with TRBJ1-3; no definite D call. Germline V CDR1 and CDR2: LNHNV, YYDKDF (reference sequence). The CDR3 has 13 amino acids. V lost 6 bases, J lost 7 bases, and 13 bases lay in between. CDR3 in amino acids: CATRSGLHNTIYF. The DNA for the CDR3 is TGTGCCACCAGGTCCGGACTTCATAACACCATATATTTT.

This clone was seen more than once but under ten times. The chain couples TRBV11-1 to TRBJ2-3; 9 nucleotides align to TRBD1. The V gene end was trimmed by 4 bases and the J gene end by 8 bases; junction bases not matched to a gene: 10. This CDR3 comprises 15 residues. Germline CDR1 reads SGHAT; CDR2 reads FQDESV (reference sequence). As DNA, the CDR3 is TGTGCCAGCAGCTGGGGACAGGGACTTATTTCTACGCAGTATTTT. It specifies CASSWGQGLISTQYF.

Note on this clone: This same CDR3 is encoded by further DNA sequences in the sample. V gene TRBV9 combines with J gene TRBJ2-7; D is perhaps TRBD2 (6 bases). The CDR3 extends over 12 amino acids. CDR1 is SGDLS, CDR2 YYNGEE, per germline. Trimming took off 0 bases at V and 6 bases at J, with 7 bases between the two ends. DNA for the CDR3: TGTGCCAGCAGCGTAGTCGGGGGCGAGCAGTACTTC. Its protein product is CASSVVGGEQYF.

The chain couples TRBV4-3 to TRBJ1-1, with D possibly matching TRBD1 (6 bases). The germline V and J ends were trimmed by 3 bases and 5 bases, with 16 bases remaining between them. CDR3 length: 15 amino acids. Germline V gene lookup returns CDR1 LGHNA and CDR2 YSLEER. As DNA, the CDR3 is TGCGCCAGCAGCCAGGGCCGACAGGCTAGGACTGAAGCTTTCTTT. Translation: CASSQGRQARTEAFF.

In nucleotides, the CDR3 is TGTGCCAGTAGTACTTACACCGGGGAGCTGTTTTTT. It translates to CASSTYTGELFF. J is TRBJ2-2 and V is TRBV19; D remains unclear. CDR1 and CDR2 (germline): LNHDA, SQIVND (reference sequence). The CDR3 loop spans 12 amino acids. Trimming removed 4 bases at V and 3 bases at J, with 3 bases between.

This chain connects TRBV29-1 to TRBJ1-1; a weak D match, TRBD1 (6 bases). The V and J ends lost 4 bases and 5 bases respectively, with 11 bases between them. CDR1 and CDR2 from the germline V gene are SQVTM and ANQGSEA. The CDR3 loop spans 12 amino acids. In DNA, the CDR3 is TGCAGCGTTGGGCAGGGGTTAACTGAAGCTTTCTTT. This gives the protein CSVGQGLTEAFF.

This clone was seen a few times. This chain connects TRBV7-8 to TRBJ1-2; no reliable D call. V lost 4 bases, J lost 1 base, and 7 bases lay in between. This CDR3 is built from 13 residues. Germline loops: CDR1 SGHVS, CDR2 FQNEAQ. The CDR3 DNA reads TGTGCCAGCAGCTCAACAGTTAACTATGGCTACACCTTC. This encodes CASSSTVNYGYTF.

V is TRBV5-6 and J is TRBJ2-7; TRBD1 might be the D (5 bases). Germline assignment: CDR1 SGHDT and CDR2 YYEEEE. The V gene lost 4 bases and the J gene lost 6 bases, with 14 bases spanning the gap. The CDR3 totals 13 residues. The CDR3: CASSPFLGAEQYF. CDR3 nucleotide sequence: TGTGCCAGCAGCCCATTTTTAGGGGCCGAGCAGTACTTC.

The chain joins TRBV4-1 to TRBJ2-7; 7 nucleotides align to TRBD1. CDR1 and CDR2 (germline): MGHRA, YSYEKL. V lost 3 bases to trimming and J lost 1 base; unmatched junction nucleotides: 12. This CDR3 comprises 17 residues. This chain's CDR3 is CASSQSPTGTVSYEQYF. In DNA form, the CDR3 reads TGCGCCAGCAGCCAGAGTCCGACCGGGACAGTTTCCTACGAGCAGTACTTC.

This clone was seen once. The chain employs TRBV4-3 and TRBJ2-3; 9 bases align to TRBD2. From germline, CDR1 is LGHNA and CDR2 YSLEER. The CDR3 runs 16 residues. After removal of 4 bases from V and 2 bases from J, the junction contained 7 bases not matched to a gene. As DNA, the CDR3 is TGCGCCAGCAGCCCAGGACTAGCGCCTAACACAGATACGCAGTATTTT. It yields the protein CASSPGLAPNTDTQYF.

The V call is TRBV30, the J call TRBJ2-7, with 11 bases that match TRBD2. V lost 2 bases to trimming and J lost 6 bases; unmatched junction nucleotides: 6. The germline CDR1 and CDR2 sequences are GTSNPN and SVGIG (reference sequence). The CDR3 totals 14 residues. The chain's CDR3 is CAWSQTLAGGEQYF. The DNA for the CDR3 is TGTGCCTGGAGTCAGACCCTAGCGGGAGGCGAGCAGTACTTC.